The rows below give T cell receptor beta chains drawn from one sample of a study of blood T cell repertoires in COVID-19. Profiling relied on immunoSEQ multiplex PCR, and the TCRdb table lists in-frame clones only, not all of them. The data hold tens of thousands of clones, with roughly 89% observed a single time. Sequencing was carried out using peripheral blood. All receptors derive from a man aged 25 to 40 with acute or convalescent COVID-19. Each CDR3 is given with its conserved first and last residue. D genes are given only for firm matches. Clone sizes are given selectively: once, few, many, or a class where the clone is expanded.

TRBD2	TRBV5-1	.	TRBJ2-7	14	TGCGCCAGCAGCCGGGGGGGCGGAGACTACGAGCAGTACTTC	CASSRGGGDYEQYF
.	TRBV19	.	TRBJ1-1	15	TGTGCCAGTAGTATATTCGGGAGGATGAACACTGAAGCTTTCTTT	CASSIFGRMNTEAFF
.	TRBV7-9	.	TRBJ1-4	15	TGTGCCAGCAGCCAAACACAGGGTCAGAGTGAAAAACTGTTTTTT	CASSQTQGQSEKLFF
.	TRBV5-1	.	TRBJ1-1	16	TGCGCCAGCAGCTTGGTTCTCGGGGGTGGTCACACTGAAGCTTTCTTT	CASSLVLGGGHTEAFF
.	TRBV5-8	.	TRBJ2-1	16	TGTGCCAGCAGCCACCACAAGGGCTGGGGCCACAATGAGCAGTTCTTC	CASSHHKGWGHNEQFF
TRBD1	TRBV11-2	.	TRBJ1-2	15	TGTGCCAGCAGCCCCGCCAGACAGGGAAACTATGGCTACACCTTC	CASSPARQGNYGYTF
.	TRBV19	.	TRBJ2-2	12	TGTGCCAGTAAGGACGGGCAGGGAGGGCTGTTTTTT	CASKDGQGGLFF
.	TRBV19	.	TRBJ1-2	14	TGTGCCAGTAGTCCCCGGACAGCACTTGGGGGCTACACCTTC	CASSPRTALGGYTF
TRBD1	TRBV5-6	.	TRBJ1-3	15	TGTGCCAGCAGGGCAACAGGGGTGTCTGGAAACACCATATATTTT	CASRATGVSGNTIYF
TRBD1	TRBV6-5	once	TRBJ2-1	14	TGTGCCAGCAGTTACACGGGACAGGGAGCGGAGCAGTTCTTC	CASSYTGQGAEQFF
.	TRBV11-2	.	TRBJ2-7	14	TGTGCCAGCAGCCCCCGGGACTTCATCTACGAGCAGTACTTC	CASSPRDFIYEQYF
.	TRBV7-9	.	TRBJ2-1	12	TGTGCCAGCAGCTCCCCTAGCGCCCCTCCGTTCTTC	CASSSPSAPPFF
TRBD2	TRBV30	.	TRBJ2-2	15	TGTGCCTGGAGTCGAACTAGCGGCAACACCGGGGAGCTGTTTTTT	CAWSRTSGNTGELFF
.	TRBV5-4	.	TRBJ2-7	11	TGTGCCAGCAGCTCAGTGAACGAGCAGTACTTC	CASSSVNEQYF
TRBD1	TRBV28	few	TRBJ1-3	14	TGTGCCAGCAACTCAGGGGGCGCTGGAAACACCATATATTTT	CASNSGGAGNTIYF
.	TRBV6-2/TRBV6-3	once	TRBJ2-3	12	TGTGCCAGCAGTGACCGGGAGGATACGCAGTATTTT	CASSDREDTQYF
.	TRBV6-6	.	TRBJ1-3	13	TGTGCCAGCCCAGAAAACTCTGGAAACACCATATATTTT	CASPENSGNTIYF
TRBD2	TRBV27	.	TRBJ2-2	14	TGTGCCAGCGTAAGCGGGAGTAGCACCGGGGAGCTGTTTTTT	CASVSGSSTGELFF
.	TRBV29-1	.	TRBJ1-1	12	TGCAGCGTTGTAGCGGGGAACACTGAAGCTTTCTTT	CSVVAGNTEAFF
.	TRBV6-1	.	TRBJ2-7	17	TGTGCCAGCAGTGCGAGATTTCCAGGACTATACTCCTACGAGCAGTACTTC	CASSARFPGLYSYEQYF
TRBD2	TRBV2	.	TRBJ2-5	14	TGTGCCAGCAGAGGGACTAGTAGTCAAGAGACCCAGTACTTC	CASRGTSSQETQYF
.	TRBV2	.	TRBJ2-2	12	TGTGCCAGTCAGTTTTACACCGGGGAGCTGTTTTTT	CASQFYTGELFF
.	TRBV6-6	.	TRBJ2-6	17	TGTGCCAGCAGTCTCGGGGGACCTGTCTCTGGGGCCAACGTCCTGACTTTC	CASSLGGPVSGANVLTF
.	TRBV4-3	.	TRBJ2-1	14	TGCGCCAGCAGCCAAGTCACTAGTTACTATGAGCAGTTCTTC	CASSQVTSYYEQFF
.	TRBV3-1/TRBV3-2	.	TRBJ2-5	17	TGTGCCAGCAGCCAAGATCTATGGCGGCTCGACGGGGAGACCCAGTACTTC	CASSQDLWRLDGETQYF
.	TRBV3-1/TRBV3-2	.	TRBJ2-7	14	TGTGCCAGCAGCCGAGGGCAGGAGTCCTACGAGCAGTACTTC	CASSRGQESYEQYF
TRBD2	TRBV5-4	.	TRBJ2-2	16	TGTGCCAGCAGCACTCTAGCGGGGGTGAACACCGGGGAGCTGTTTTTT	CASSTLAGVNTGELFF
.	TRBV7-3	.	TRBJ2-7	13	TGTGCCAGCAGCTTAGGTCCGAGTTACGAGCAGTACTTC	CASSLGPSYEQYF
.	TRBV6-2/TRBV6-3	.	TRBJ2-1	18	TGTGCCAGCAGTTACTCGCAACCTTGGGAGAGCTCCTACAATGAGCAGTTCTTC	CASSYSQPWESSYNEQFF
TRBD1	TRBV28	.	TRBJ2-7	15	TGTGCCAGTGAAACAGGGGTGTACTCCTCCTACGAGCAGTACTTC	CASETGVYSSYEQYF
TRBD2	TRBV10-3	.	TRBJ2-3	13	TGTGCCACCGTAGCGGGAACGGCAGATACGCAGTATTTT	CATVAGTADTQYF